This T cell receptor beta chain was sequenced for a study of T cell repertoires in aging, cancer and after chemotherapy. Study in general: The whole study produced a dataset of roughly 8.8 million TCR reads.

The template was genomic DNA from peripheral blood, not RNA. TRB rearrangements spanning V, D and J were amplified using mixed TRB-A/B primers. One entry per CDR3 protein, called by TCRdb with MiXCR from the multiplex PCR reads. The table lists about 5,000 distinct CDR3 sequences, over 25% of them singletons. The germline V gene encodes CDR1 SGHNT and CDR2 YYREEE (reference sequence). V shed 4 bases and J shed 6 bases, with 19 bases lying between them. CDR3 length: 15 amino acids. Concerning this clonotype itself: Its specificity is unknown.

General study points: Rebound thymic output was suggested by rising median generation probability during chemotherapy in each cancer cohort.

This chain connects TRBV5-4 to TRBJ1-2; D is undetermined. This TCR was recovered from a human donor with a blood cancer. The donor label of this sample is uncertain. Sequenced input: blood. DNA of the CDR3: TGTGCCAGCAGCCCTGGCCCCTCGAATACGGATGGCTACACCTTC. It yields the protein CASSPGPSNTDGYTF.